A single sample gave rise to the 27 T cell receptor beta chains below, sequenced in a study of CD8 T cells in ankylosing spondylitis. Each CDR3 protein gets one entry after TCRdb re-called the 5' RACE reads with MiXCR. The sample has about 140,000 distinct CDR3 sequences, approximately 7.4% seen once. Sequencing input: blood, either unsorted or a sorted T cell fraction (not recorded which). All receptors derive from a female donor with ankylosing spondylitis or in good health (not recorded which).

The chain has TRBV5-1 and TRBJ2-3, with TRBD2 matching over 9 bases. Germline lookup yields CDR1 SGHRS and CDR2 YFSETQ. The junction had 7 bases not matched to a gene; V was cut back by 0 bases and J by 5 bases. The CDR3 contains 16 residues. Here the CDR3 DNA reads TGCGCCAGCAGCTTGGTTGGCGGGGGGGCCAAAGATACGCAGTATTTT. Its translation is CASSLVGGGAKDTQYF.

In its sample, this clonotype was seen many times. V and J are TRBV5-1 and TRBJ2-3; 11 bases line up with TRBD2. The germline CDR1 and CDR2 sequences are SGHRS and YFSETQ. Trimming at V came to 4 bases and at J to 1 base, leaving 2 bases not matched to a gene. This CDR3 region has 15 residues. The CDR3 nucleotides are TGCGCCAGCAGCCCGGGACTAGCGGGCACAGATACGCAGTATTTT. This sequence encodes CASSPGLAGTDTQYF.

Only one count was recorded for this clonotype. The chain has TRBV12-3 or TRBV12-4 and TRBJ2-1; TRBD1 matches at 11 bases. V was clipped by 7 bases and J by 6 bases; unmatched bases: 5. The CDR3 is made up of 14 amino acids. This CDR3 reads CASMGTGGTNEQFF. For the CDR3, the DNA is TGTGCCAGCATGGGGACAGGGGGGACCAATGAGCAGTTCTTC.

This clonotype was seen repeatedly, ten times or more. V gene TRBV12-5 combines with J gene TRBJ2-3; D uncertain. The CDR3 length is 13 residues. Per germline, CDR1 LGHNT and CDR2 FRNRAP. Trimming removed 6 bases at V and 3 bases at J, with 10 bases between. The CDR3 DNA reads as TGTGCTAGTGGGCATCAGAGAACAGATACGCAGTATTTT. This sequence encodes CASGHQRTDTQYF.

This clonotype appeared many times. The chain couples TRBV7-3 to TRBJ2-1; tentative D call: TRBD2 (7 bases). V was shortened by 1 base and J by 8 bases, with 15 bases between the two germline ends. CDR1 is SGHTA, CDR2 FQGTGA, per germline. The CDR3 runs 15 residues. The CDR3 region has the DNA TGTGCCAGCAGCTTAAGGGGGGGGGCCGTTTATGAGCAGTTCTTC. Translating gives CASSLRGGAVYEQFF.

In this sample, this clonotype turned up many times. This rearrangement joins TRBV28 to TRBJ1-1; 7 positions match TRBD1. CDR3 length: 17 amino acids. V was clipped by 2 bases and J by 1 base; unmatched bases: 10. The germline CDR1 and CDR2 sequences are MDHEN and SYDVKM. CDR3 nucleotide sequence: TGTGCCAGCAGTTTAAGGGACAGCAAGAATGCGAACACTGAAGCTTTCTTT. It encodes CASSLRDSKNANTEAFF.

This clonotype came up many times. This chain uses TRBV12-3 or TRBV12-4 with TRBJ1-1; D is unresolved. The CDR3 consists of 15 residues. V was pared by 6 bases and J by 1 base, with 15 bases between. DNA for the CDR3: TGTGCCAGCAGCAACTCCAGGTGGGCGAACACTGAAGCTTTCTTT. As protein: CASSNSRWANTEAFF.

This clonotype was picked up many times. This chain uses TRBV6-1 with TRBJ1-2; 7 nucleotides match TRBD1. The CDR3 totals 15 residues. From germline, CDR1 is MNHNS and CDR2 SASEGT. Germline trimming cut 5 bases from V and 1 base from J; bases unmatched to any gene: 7. The CDR3 coding sequence is TGTGCCAGCAGTACAGGGGTGGCGATTAACTATGGCTACACCTTC. It translates to CASSTGVAINYGYTF.

This clonotype was counted many times. V and J are TRBV6-1 and TRBJ1-4; 10 bases are a match to TRBD1. CDR1 and CDR2 from the germline V gene are MNHNS and SASEGT. This CDR3 comprises 13 residues. V shed 6 bases and J 6 bases; nucleotides not matched to a gene: 1. In DNA, the CDR3 is TGTGCCAGCAGGGACAGGGGGGATGAAAAACTGTTTTTT. It specifies CASRDRGDEKLFF.

In this sample, this clonotype turned up a few times. The V call is TRBV7-6, the J call TRBJ2-3; possibly TRBD1 for D (5 bases). Per the germline V gene, CDR1 is SGHVS and CDR2 is FNYEAQ. There are 16 residues in the CDR3. V gave up 5 bases and J gave up 4 bases, with 19 bases separating them. The chain's CDR3 is CASSPSARVGADTQYF. CDR3 bases: TGTGCCAGCAGCCCCTCGGCCAGGGTTGGTGCAGATACGCAGTATTTT.

There are many counts of this clonotype. The rearrangement links TRBV5-1 to TRBJ2-1; D gene ambiguous. The CDR3 covers 15 residues. Germline V gene lookup returns CDR1 SGHRS and CDR2 YFSETQ. V dropped 0 bases and J dropped 9 bases, with 16 bases sitting between them. The CDR3 sequence: CASSLEAVAGSEQFF. DNA for the CDR3: TGCGCCAGCAGCTTGGAGGCCGTGGCCGGGTCTGAGCAGTTCTTC.

This clonotype appeared many times. The CDR3 loop reads CASSGRTGSGGELFF. The CDR3 DNA reads as TGTGCCAGCAGCGGACGGACAGGGTCGGGCGGGGAGCTGTTTTTT. This chain links TRBV9 with TRBJ2-2; 8 bases are shared with TRBD1. Trimming at V came to 3 bases and at J to 7 bases, leaving 8 bases not matched to a gene. The CDR3 loop spans 15 amino acids. Germline-derived CDR1 and CDR2 are SGDLS and YYNGEE.

The sample holds many counts of this clonotype. CDR3 nucleotide sequence: TGTGCCAGCAGCTTCGGGGGAACGTCCAAAAACATTCAGTACTTC. It is translated as CASSFGGTSKNIQYF. This chain uses TRBV7-2 with TRBJ2-4; D may be TRBD2 (6 bases). The CDR3 runs to 15 residues. In germline, CDR1 is SGHTA, CDR2 FQGNSA. Trimming cost V 3 bases and J 2 bases, with 11 bases left between them.

This chain links TRBV5-1 with TRBJ2-3; D might be TRBD1 or TRBD2, each matching 5 bases. V lost 2 bases, J lost 1 base, and 8 bases lay in between. Germline-derived CDR1 and CDR2 are SGHRS and YFSETQ. The CDR3 loop spans 14 amino acids. This CDR3 is CASSFLGGTDTQYF. The CDR3 coding sequence is TGCGCCAGCAGCTTTCTGGGGGGCACAGATACGCAGTATTTT.

The genes are TRBV3-1 and TRBJ2-3, with D maybe TRBD2 (5 bases). Germline loops: CDR1 LGHDT, CDR2 YNNKEL (reference sequence). V lost 3 bases, J lost 0 bases, and 13 bases lay in between. The CDR3 is made up of 16 amino acids. This chain's CDR3 is CASSQQLGISTDTQYF. The CDR3 DNA is TGTGCCAGCAGCCAGCAGCTCGGGATTAGCACAGATACGCAGTATTTT.

Ten or more counts support this clonotype. The chain joins TRBV9 to TRBJ2-1, with 8 bases identical to TRBD2. Germline V CDR1 and CDR2: SGDLS, YYNGEE. This CDR3 contains 17 residues. V shed 3 bases, J shed 0 bases, and the junction held 8 bases outside the gene matches. CDR3 in amino acids: CASSAGTGTSSYNEQFF. The DNA of the CDR3 is TGTGCCAGCAGCGCCGGAACCGGGACTAGCTCCTACAATGAGCAGTTCTTC.

This clonotype occurred many times. The V gene is TRBV28, the J gene TRBJ2-7; no definite D call. V lost 2 bases, J lost 1 base, and 9 bases lay in between. The CDR3 runs 14 residues. CDR1 is MDHEN and CDR2 is SYDVKM in the germline V gene. The CDR3 region is CASSLTGLSYEQYF. CDR3 sequence (DNA): TGTGCCAGCAGTTTAACGGGCCTTTCCTACGAGCAGTACTTC.

In its sample, this clonotype was seen many times. CDR3 loop: CASSARMNTEAFF. In DNA, the CDR3 is TGTGCCAGCAGTGCCCGAATGAACACTGAAGCTTTCTTT. The J gene is TRBJ1-1, the V gene TRBV28; the D is unclear. The V end was cut by 5 bases, the J end by 0 bases, with 7 bases between. Germline values: CDR1 MDHEN, CDR2 SYDVKM. This CDR3 comprises 13 residues.

This clonotype has ten or more counts. V and J are TRBV5-1 and TRBJ1-4; tentative D call: TRBD1 (6 bases). From germline, CDR1 is SGHRS and CDR2 YFSETQ. The CDR3 loop spans 16 amino acids. V lost 1 base, J lost 0 bases, and 10 bases lay in between. CDR3 nucleotides: TGCGCCAGCAGCTTGAGGGCAGGGGCAACTAATGAAAAACTGTTTTTT. Protein sequence: CASSLRAGATNEKLFF.

This clonotype has more than one count but fewer than ten. This chain joins TRBV4-2 and TRBJ2-7; D is ambiguous. V lost 4 bases and J lost 10, with 11 bases in between. CDR1 and CDR2 from the germline V gene are LGHNA and YNFKEQ. CDR3 length: 11 residues. The CDR3 here is CASSRLTHQYF. DNA of the CDR3: TGTGCCAGCAGCCGCCTGACCCACCAGTACTTC.

Details on this clonotype: Being one base from a much bigger clone, this may be a read error. This chain links TRBV27 with TRBJ2-7; the match to TRBD1 covers 8 bases. Trimming at V came to 5 bases and at J to 0 bases, leaving 9 bases not matched to a gene. The germline V gene has CDR1 MNHEY and CDR2 SMNVEV (reference sequence). CDR3 size: 16 residues. In DNA form, the CDR3 reads TGTGCCAGCAGTCTCCGGACAGGGATTAACTCCTACGAGCAGTACTTC. Its protein is CASSLRTGINSYEQYF.

This clonotype was observed many times. This chain connects TRBV9 to TRBJ2-7; 9 bases fit TRBD1. Germline V CDR1 and CDR2: SGDLS, YYNGEE. The V segment lost 5 bases and the J segment 6 bases; nucleotides outside the gene matches: 9. This CDR3 is built from 14 residues. The CDR3 loop reads CASSPGTGFSEQYF. CDR3 coding DNA: TGTGCCAGCAGTCCCGGGACAGGGTTTTCCGAGCAGTACTTC.

This clonotype was observed a few times. J is TRBJ2-2 and V is TRBV5-6; possible D gene TRBD1, 6 bases. Germline assignment: CDR1 SGHDT and CDR2 YYEEEE. This CDR3 has 16 residues. V lost 4 bases, J lost 1 base, and 14 bases lay in between. The CDR3 loop is CASSGRGPENTGELFF. The CDR3 DNA is TGTGCCAGCAGCGGCAGGGGACCCGAGAACACCGGGGAGCTGTTTTTT.

This clonotype was recorded many times. V and J are TRBV4-2 and TRBJ2-5; 10 bases match TRBD1. The V and J ends lost 3 bases and 4 bases, in that order; junction bases with no gene match: 14. This CDR3 spans 18 amino acids. Germline lookup yields CDR1 LGHNA and CDR2 YNFKEQ. The CDR3 here is CASSQDTGTGDLGETQYF. CDR3 sequence (DNA): TGTGCCAGCAGCCAGGATACCGGGACAGGGGACCTGGGAGAGACCCAGTACTTC.

By share, this clonotype counts as large. The chain carries TRBV5-1 and TRBJ1-1, with TRBD1 matching over 7 bases. The CDR3 consists of 16 residues. V dropped 0 bases and J dropped 0; count of bases not matched to a gene: 5. In germline, CDR1 is SGHRS, CDR2 YFSETQ. The CDR3 spells CASSLAPTGLNTEAFF. In DNA form, the CDR3 reads TGCGCCAGCAGCTTGGCCCCGACAGGGTTGAACACTGAAGCTTTCTTT.

Ten or more counts support this clonotype. This chain uses TRBV5-1 with TRBJ2-1; 7 bases are a match to TRBD1. Germline CDR1 SGHRS, CDR2 YFSETQ. The CDR3 loop spans 18 amino acids. V was pared by 4 bases and J by 0 bases, with 13 bases of the junction left unmatched. The CDR3 region has the DNA TGCGCCAGCAGCAAGGGCCGGGACAGCCTGAGCTCCTACAATGAGCAGTTCTTC. It codes for CASSKGRDSLSSYNEQFF.

This clonotype showed up many times. This sequence joins TRBV6-1 and TRBJ1-6; TRBD1 aligns across 9 bases. This CDR3 has 14 amino acids. After removal of 5 bases from V and 10 bases from J, the junction contained 6 bases not matched to a gene. Germline V CDR1 and CDR2: MNHNS, SASEGT. The CDR3: CASSPGTGLSPLHF. Here the CDR3 DNA reads TGTGCCAGCAGTCCCGGGACAGGGCTATCACCCCTCCACTTT.